The 15 T cell receptor beta chains presented below share a single source sample, sequenced in a study of tumor-infiltrating lymphocytes in primary liver carcinoma (dated by TCRdb to 2016 to 2017). The sequencer listed for this sample is Illumina HiSeq 2500. Starting from 450 to 500 ng total RNA, TCRbeta-specific cDNA was produced by reverse transcription with a constant-region primer and ProtoScript II reverse transcriptase. The TCRbeta libraries were prepared through three rounds of nested multiplex PCR following a slightly modified ARM-PCR procedure. Each of the first two PCR rounds ran for about 10 cycles using multiplex TRBV1-TRBV30 forward primers together with a Cbeta reverse primer. TCRdb's own reprocessing of the public reads used fastp at Q25 and MiXCR and kept productive beta chains. CDR3 protein duplicates are merged, each entry listing the most common genes and DNA. The sample table shows approximately 300,000 distinct CDR3 sequences, and approximately 60% are seen once. The top ten clonotypes cover 9% of the sample.

Blood RNA was extracted from unsorted whole blood using TRIzol reagent, and germline DNA was obtained with the DNeasy Blood & Tissue kit. Sample: peripheral blood. These receptors originate from a man aged 35 to 55 with primary liver carcinoma and hepatitis B virus infection.

The rearrangement links TRBV28 to TRBJ1-4; D gene ambiguous. The CDR3 spans 16 residues. Trimming removed 6 bases at V and 4 bases at J, with 18 bases between. Germline lookup yields CDR1 MDHEN and CDR2 SYDVKM. The CDR3 sequence is CASSPPTLRFNEKLFF. CDR3 DNA: TGTGCCAGCAGCCCACCCACTCTTAGATTTAATGAAAAACTGTTTTTT.

This clonotype was counted at least ten times. The chain uses TRBV29-1 and TRBJ2-3; D ambiguous. V was clipped by 4 bases and J by 4 bases, with 6 bases between them. The length of the CDR3 is 11 residues. CDR1 and CDR2 (germline): SQVTM, ANQGSEA. The CDR3 DNA follows: TGCAGCGTTGTGGCGGCAGATACGCAGTATTTT. Its protein is CSVVAADTQYF.

This rearrangement joins TRBV7-9 to TRBJ2-7, with a possible D match to TRBD2 (6 bases). Trimming stripped 1 base from V and 6 bases from J, with 10 bases between. The CDR3 has 13 amino acids. Germline V gives CDR1 SEHNR, CDR2 FQNEAQ (reference sequence). The CDR3 region is CASSLGGGSEQYF. In nucleotides, the CDR3 is TGTGCCAGCAGCTTAGGTGGAGGGTCCGAGCAGTACTTC.

This clonotype was recorded many times. The chain is built from TRBV6-1 and TRBJ1-6; D might be TRBD1 (6 bases). The germline CDR1 and CDR2 sequences are MNHNS and SASEGT. The CDR3 is 12 amino acids. V lost 2 bases and J lost 15, with 11 bases in between. As DNA, the CDR3 is TGTGCCAGCAGTGAACGGGGAGGGGGCCTCCACTTT. It specifies CASSERGGGLHF.

In its sample, this clonotype was seen once. A junction end diverges from the germline sequence, so it may reflect a read error. The rearrangement uses TRBV29-1 and TRBJ1-2, with D possibly matching TRBD1 (5 bases). The CDR3 is 12 residues long. Germline-derived CDR1 and CDR2 are SQVTM and ANQGSEA. The DNA for the CDR3 is TGCAGTGTCGCCGGGTTGAGGGACGGCTACATCTTC. It translates to CSVAGLRDGYIF.

This CDR3 reads CASSQNLGTQYF. The CDR3 DNA reads as TGTGCCAGCAGCCAGAATTTGGGGACCCAGTACTTC. The chain links TRBV11-2 to TRBJ2-5; D is uncertain. This CDR3 region has 12 residues. CDR1 is SGHAT and CDR2 is FQNNGV in the germline V gene. V was clipped by 5 bases and J by 7 bases, with 11 bases between them.

The rearrangement uses TRBV6-5 and TRBJ1-2; TRBD1 might be the D (6 bases). The CDR3 is 15 amino acids. The germline gives CDR1 MNHEY, CDR2 SVGAGI. Trimming removed 2 bases from V and 7 bases from J, with 17 bases in between. CDR3 sequence: CASSYSETGAGGYTF. CDR3 coding DNA: TGTGCCAGCAGTTACAGCGAGACGGGGGCCGGTGGCTACACCTTC.

The chain combines TRBV12-3 or TRBV12-4 with TRBJ1-1; D is undetermined. This CDR3 region has 14 residues. The CDR3 DNA reads TGTACCAACAGTTCGGCAGACAAGAACACTGAAGCTTTCTTT. Its translation: CTNSSADKNTEAFF.

This sequence joins TRBV10-2 and TRBJ2-7; 7 bases match TRBD1. The CDR3 spans 14 residues. Germline values: CDR1 WSHSY, CDR2 SAAADI. Losses at the gene ends were 6 bases for V and 5 bases for J; bases not matched to a gene: 10. CDR3 in DNA: TGCGCCAGCAGCTGGAACAGGGGTATCGACGAGCAGTACTTC. This translates into CASSWNRGIDEQYF.

Notes on this clonotype: Just one base apart from a much larger clone, this may be a read error. The DNA for the CDR3 is TGTGCCAGCAGCTTGGGGGCGTGGGACAGCTTTCGCGAGCAGTACTTC. Translating gives CASSLGAWDSFREQYF. The chain is built from TRBV5-4 and TRBJ2-7; 7 nucleotides match TRBD1. The CDR3 spans 16 residues. J was trimmed by 6 bases and V by 0 bases; bases with no gene match: 12. Germline values: CDR1 SGHNT, CDR2 YYREEE (reference sequence).

Many counts were recorded for this clonotype. This sequence joins TRBV6-6 and TRBJ2-5; D perhaps matches TRBD2 (6 bases). The germline CDR1 and CDR2 sequences are MNHNY and SVGAGI (reference sequence). The CDR3 length is 17 residues. V gave up 0 bases and J gave up 4 bases, with 18 bases separating them. The CDR3 sequence is CASSYSSLPGVRETQYF. The CDR3 coding sequence is TGTGCCAGCAGTTACTCGTCGCTACCGGGGGTTCGAGAGACCCAGTACTTC.

On this clonotype: The CDR3 does not close with the conserved phenylalanine or tryptophan, likely indicating a read error. Because the CDR3's place on the DNA is in doubt, the DNA is left out and the CDR3 is given as listed by TCRdb. The V and J genes are TRBV29-1 and TRBJ2-1; the D call of TRBD2 is as the table states it, not checked on the DNA. The germline V gene encodes CDR1 SQVTM and CDR2 ANQGSEA. Including both end residues, the CDR3 is 15 amino acids long. This chain's CDR3 is CSAIGTSGPYNEQSL.

About this clonotype itself: This may stem from a read error, because a much larger clone lies one nucleotide away. This rearrangement joins TRBV10-2 to TRBJ1-2, with 8 bases lining up with TRBD1. Germline CDR1 WSHSY, CDR2 SAAADI. The CDR3 sequence is 17 residues long. Losses at the gene ends were 5 bases for V and 1 base for J; bases not matched to a gene: 12. Here the CDR3 reads CASSPPRTGFFNYGYTF. CDR3 nucleotides: TGCGCCAGCAGTCCCCCTAGGACAGGGTTCTTTAACTATGGCTACACCTTC.

In this sample, this clonotype turned up once. Given a much more abundant clone one base away, this may be a read error. The rearrangement joins TRBV10-3 to TRBJ2-1; the D is unclear. From germline, CDR1 is ENHRY and CDR2 SYGVKD. There are 10 residues in the CDR3. CDR3 in DNA: TGTGCCATCGGCGACAATGTGCAGTTCTTC. Translation gives CAIGDNVQFF.

Comments on this clonotype: One junction end does not reproduce the germline sequence, and a read error may be involved. The chain carries TRBV5-1 and TRBJ2-6; TRBD2 aligns across 14 bases. CDR1 is SGHRS and CDR2 is YFSETQ in the germline V gene. This CDR3 has 20 amino acids. CDR3 residues: CASTLRPGTSGSSGANILTF. The CDR3 nucleotides are TGCGCCAGCACCCTACGCCCCGGGACTAGCGGGAGCTCCGGGGCCAACATCCTGACTTTC.